This T cell receptor delta chain was sequenced in a study of gamma-delta T cells after stem cell transplantation. TCRdb used CATT to re-call clones from the RT-PCR reads. The repertoire holds more than 7,000 delta-chain clones, with about 15% as singletons. This clone counts as medium-sized (0.01 to 0.1%). The CDR3 consists of 24 residues. V dropped 1 base and J dropped 4 bases, with 44 bases sitting between them. Germline V CDR1 and CDR2: NSMFDY, ISSIKDK. The chain joins TRAV29/DV5 to TRDJ1; TRDD3 might be the D (7 bases). The sequence derives from a human donor. It is not recorded whose cells these are; they may come from a transplant donor. Sequenced input: gamma-delta T cells. DNA for the CDR3: TGTGCAGCAAGCCTTCCTGGCCTTCCCAGGTCCCCTTTTACTGGGGCCTCAGGAGGCGATAAACTCATCTTT. Its translation: CAASLPGLPRSPFTGASGGDKLIF.